The 25 T cell receptor beta chains presented below share a single source sample, sequenced in a study of blood T cell repertoires in COVID-19. Clones were sequenced by immunoSEQ multiplex PCR, and TCRdb holds only the in-frame ones, with some missing. The sample consists of 70,000 to 95,000 clones, 75% to 90% of them appearing once. Source material: peripheral blood. These receptors all come from a human donor in a cohort sampled during active COVID-19.

This rearrangement joins TRBV18 to TRBJ1-1; 7 nucleotides agree with TRBD1. Unmatched junction bases numbered 12, after V lost 4 bases and J lost 4 bases. Germline V gives CDR1 KGHSH, CDR2 LQKENI. The CDR3 spans 16 residues. In nucleotides, the CDR3 is TGTGCCAGCTCACTGCAGGGGGTCCCCCTCGCCACTGAAGCTTTCTTT. This codes for CASSLQGVPLATEAFF.

This chain connects TRBV7-9 to TRBJ2-3; D remains unclear. The V gene's germline CDR1 is SEHNR and CDR2 FQNEAQ (reference sequence). V was clipped by 2 bases and J by 0 bases, with 3 bases between them. The CDR3 contains 13 residues. DNA for the CDR3: TGTGCCAGCAGCTTATATAGCACAGATACGCAGTATTTT. Its protein product is CASSLYSTDTQYF.

V gene TRBV15 combines with J gene TRBJ2-7; D perhaps matches TRBD1 (5 bases). V lost 1 base, J lost 6 bases, and 19 bases lay in between. This CDR3 has 16 residues. The germline V gene has CDR1 LNHNV and CDR2 YYDKDF (reference sequence). CDR3 sequence reads: CATSRVKTQGEFEQYF. The DNA for the CDR3 is TGTGCCACCAGCAGAGTGAAGACACAAGGGGAATTCGAGCAGTACTTC.

In the case of this clone: One junction end does not reproduce the germline sequence, and a read error may be involved. The chain uses TRBV11-3 and TRBJ2-1; D not certain. The CDR3 consists of 14 residues. Germline V lookup: CDR1 SGHNT, CDR2 YENEEA. CDR3 protein: CASSLDDTYNEQFF. The DNA of the CDR3 is TGTGCCAGCAGCCTAGACGACACCTACAATGAGCAGTTCTTC.

The genes are TRBV10-3 and TRBJ2-5, with D possibly TRBD2 on 5 matching bases. V was trimmed by 8 bases and J by 2 bases, leaving 12 bases between them. The CDR3 is 13 amino acids. Germline loops: CDR1 ENHRY, CDR2 SYGVKD. Here the CDR3 reads CAIGRPGQETQYF. CDR3 DNA: TGTGCCATCGGACGCCCGGGGCAAGAGACCCAGTACTTC.

This clone was counted only a few times. The CDR3 loop is CASSESRVTGSPLHF. Here the CDR3 DNA reads TGTGCCAGCAGTGAAAGCAGGGTGACCGGCTCACCCCTCCACTTT. V is TRBV6-1 and J is TRBJ1-6; tentatively, D is TRBD1 (5 bases). The germline V and J ends were trimmed by 2 bases and 10 bases, with 15 bases remaining between them. The V gene's germline CDR1 is MNHNS and CDR2 SASEGT. This CDR3 has 15 amino acids.

The chain is built from TRBV7-8 and TRBJ1-3; the D is unclear. Trimming cost V 1 base and J 1 base, with 14 bases left between them. CDR1 is SGHVS, CDR2 FQNEAQ, per germline. CDR3 size: 17 residues. CDR3 sequence: CASSLGGQPVSGNTIYF. The CDR3 DNA is TGTGCCAGCAGCTTAGGAGGGCAGCCGGTTTCTGGAAACACCATATATTTT.

About this clone itself: This same CDR3 is encoded by further DNA sequences in the sample. The chain has TRBV13 and TRBJ2-3, with 10 bases fitting TRBD2. The V gene's germline CDR1 is PRHDT and CDR2 FYEKMQ (reference sequence). The CDR3 extends over 16 amino acids. J gave up 1 base and V 2 bases, and 3 bases lay outside the gene matches. This CDR3 is CASSLRLAGGTDTQYF. CDR3 DNA sequence: TGTGCCAGCAGCTTAAGGCTAGCGGGGGGCACAGATACGCAGTATTTT.

The rearrangement links TRBV28 to TRBJ1-2, with TRBD1 matching 7 bases. Germline CDR1 is MDHEN and CDR2 is SYDVKM. Unmatched junction bases numbered 6, after V lost 3 bases and J lost 5 bases. CDR3 length equals 14 residues. The CDR3 protein is CASSLATGLYGYTF. In DNA, the CDR3 is TGTGCCAGCAGTTTGGCGACAGGGTTGTATGGCTACACCTTC.

The rearrangement links TRBV9 to TRBJ2-2; 9 nucleotides agree with TRBD2. This CDR3 is 17 amino acids long. Germline loops: CDR1 SGDLS, CDR2 YYNGEE. The V and J ends lost 0 bases and 2 bases, in that order; junction bases with no gene match: 5. CDR3 loop: CASSVDLAGINTGELFF. The DNA for the CDR3 is TGTGCCAGCAGCGTAGATCTAGCGGGGATCAACACCGGGGAGCTGTTTTTT.

A few counts support this clone. The chain has TRBV4-3 and TRBJ1-1; 7 bases match TRBD1. V shed 0 bases, J shed 5 bases, and the junction held 9 bases outside the gene matches. Germline CDR1 reads LGHNA; CDR2 reads YSLEER. The CDR3 spans 16 residues. The CDR3 DNA is TGCGCCAGCAGCCAAGATATAGGGGGCAGGGGTACTGAAGCTTTCTTT. Protein product: CASSQDIGGRGTEAFF.

The rearrangement links TRBV7-8 to TRBJ2-1; 9 bases fit TRBD2. Germline loops: CDR1 SGHVS, CDR2 FQNEAQ. V shed 3 bases, J shed 3 bases, and the junction held 0 bases outside the gene matches. There are 14 residues in the CDR3. CDR3 bases: TGTGCCAGCAGCTTTAGCGGGGGCTACAATGAGCAGTTCTTC. Its protein product is CASSFSGGYNEQFF.

This clone was seen a handful of times. The chain recombines TRBV11-3 with TRBJ2-1; 8 bases line up with TRBD1. This CDR3 has 15 amino acids. Germline loops: CDR1 SGHNT, CDR2 YENEEA. Trimming took 5 bases from V and 0 from J; bases not matched to a gene: 3. CDR3 in DNA: TGTGCCAGCAGCCTCGGACAGGGCTCCTACAATGAGCAGTTCTTC. This translates into CASSLGQGSYNEQFF.

The chain has TRBV7-2 and TRBJ1-5, with D uncertain. This CDR3 is built from 13 residues. Germline CDR1 reads SGHTA; CDR2 reads FQGNSA. The V end lost 2 bases, the J end lost 1 base, and 3 bases lay between the germline ends. CDR3 region: CASSLQSNQPQHF. CDR3 in DNA: TGTGCCAGCAGCTTACAAAGCAATCAGCCCCAGCATTTT.

V and J are TRBV3-1 (or the pseudogene TRBV3-2) and TRBJ1-1, with 7 bases aligning to TRBD1. This CDR3 spans 15 amino acids. Germline V gene sequence: CDR1 LGHDT, CDR2 YNNKEL (reference sequence). V was clipped by 6 bases and J by 2 bases; unmatched bases: 9. CDR3 coding DNA: TGTGCCAGCAGGCCTCCGGGACAGAGAAACACTGAAGCTTTCTTT. Its protein product is CASRPPGQRNTEAFF.

CDR3 nucleotide sequence: TGTGCCAGCAGCCCGCCGCTTACAGGGGGCGATGGCTACACCTTC. Protein: CASSPPLTGGDGYTF. The chain combines TRBV5-6 with TRBJ1-2; 9 bases line up with TRBD1. The CDR3 totals 15 residues. Germline V CDR1 and CDR2: SGHDT, YYEEEE. With V trimmed by 4 bases and J by 6 bases, 10 bases remained unmatched.

The chain recombines TRBV2 with TRBJ1-4, with D maybe TRBD1 (6 bases). Trimming pared 6 bases from V and 7 bases from J, leaving 18 bases between. This CDR3 contains 15 residues. Germline V lookup: CDR1 SNHLY, CDR2 FYNNEI. The CDR3 DNA reads TGTGCCAGCAGCCCCCGGGACCCCAGGGGTGAAAAACTGTTTTTT. Amino acid sequence: CASSPRDPRGEKLFF.

J is TRBJ1-4 and V is TRBV5-1; 7 positions agree with TRBD1. The junction had 6 bases not matched to a gene; V was cut back by 4 bases and J by 6 bases. Germline values: CDR1 SGHRS, CDR2 YFSETQ. This CDR3 contains 14 residues. The CDR3 DNA is TGCGCCAGCAGCGTGACAGGGCGGGATGAAAAACTGTTTTTT. Translated: CASSVTGRDEKLFF.

The gene calls are TRBV6-5 and TRBJ2-7; D unresolved. The length of the CDR3 is 15 residues. CDR1 and CDR2 from the germline V gene are MNHEY and SVGAGI. Trimming left V 0 bases short and J 0 bases short, with 9 bases between. The CDR3 reads CASSYSAIRSYEQYF. CDR3 DNA: TGTGCCAGCAGTTACTCGGCCATTCGCTCCTACGAGCAGTACTTC.

The gene calls are TRBV19 and TRBJ1-2; 7 positions match TRBD1. The V and J ends lost 3 bases and 4 bases, in that order; junction bases with no gene match: 5. Looked up from germline, CDR1 is LNHDA and CDR2 is SQIVND (reference sequence). The length of the CDR3 is 14 residues. The CDR3 protein is CASSMAGTVYGYTF. CDR3 bases: TGTGCCAGTAGTATGGCCGGGACAGTCTATGGCTACACCTTC.

The rearrangement uses TRBV7-3 and TRBJ2-3, with 8 bases lining up with TRBD2. Germline CDR1 SGHTA, CDR2 FQGTGA. The CDR3 loop spans 14 amino acids. The V and J ends lost 5 bases and 1 base, in that order; junction bases with no gene match: 2. The CDR3 sequence: CASSATSGTDTQYF. In nucleotides, the CDR3 is TGTGCCAGCAGCGCGACTAGCGGCACAGATACGCAGTATTTT. The full variable domain, its missing parts supplied by reference TRBV7-3 and TRBJ2-3, is GAGVSQTPSNKVTEKGKYVELRCDPISGHTALYWYRQSLGQGPEFLIYFQGTGAADDSGLPNDRFFAVRPEGSVSTLKIQRTERGDSAVYLCASSATSGTDTQYFGPGTRLTVL.

This rearrangement joins TRBV4-1 to TRBJ2-1, with a tentative D call TRBD2 (5 bases). Germline loops: CDR1 MGHRA, CDR2 YSYEKL. The CDR3 loop spans 16 amino acids. V dropped 0 bases and J dropped 4 bases, with 13 bases sitting between them. The CDR3 nucleotides are TGCGCCAGCAGCCAAGATGGACCGAGGGTTTACAATGAGCAGTTCTTC. This sequence encodes CASSQDGPRVYNEQFF.

The chain recombines TRBV2 with TRBJ2-3; 8 nucleotides agree with TRBD1. CDR3 size: 14 residues. In germline, CDR1 is SNHLY, CDR2 FYNNEI. The V and J ends lost 8 bases and 5 bases, in that order; junction bases with no gene match: 9. The CDR3 DNA sequence: TGTGCCAGCGACCCAGGGGGCCTAGGAGATACGCAGTATTTT. Its protein is CASDPGGLGDTQYF.

The chain carries TRBV7-3 and TRBJ2-5, with 8 positions matching TRBD1. The CDR3 has 16 residues. Looked up from germline, CDR1 is SGHTA and CDR2 is FQGTGA. Trimming removed 5 bases from V and 2 bases from J; junction bases left unmatched: 10. This CDR3 reads CASSPSGTGLQETQYF. DNA of the CDR3: TGTGCCAGCAGCCCGTCCGGGACAGGACTTCAAGAGACCCAGTACTTC.

The chain uses TRBV7-2 and TRBJ2-5; perhaps TRBD2 as D (7 bases). This CDR3 contains 14 residues. CDR1 and CDR2 (germline): SGHTA, FQGNSA. V lost 7 bases and J lost 5, with 17 bases in between. CDR3 loop: CASIPEGGWETQYF. CDR3 bases: TGTGCCAGCATTCCCGAGGGGGGGTGGGAGACCCAGTACTTC.